The 16 T cell receptor beta chains presented below share a single source sample, sequenced in a study of CXCR3-negative and CXCR3-positive naive CD8 T cells. Carrying UMI labels, the TRB cDNA libraries were prepared through 5' RACE. TCRdb re-called the 5' RACE reads, yielding one record per CDR3 amino acid sequence without DNA. This table holds 20,000 to 25,000 distinct CDR3 sequences. Input material: memory CD8+ T cells from blood. Source of these receptors: a human donor in good health. Some clones in this sample may be carry-over from other donors' samples.

The rearrangement joins TRBV12-3 or TRBV12-4 to TRBJ2-2; the D gene TCRdb calls, TRBD1, cannot be checked with no DNA. There are 16 residues in the CDR3. The chain's CDR3 is CASSLRQVMNTGELFF.

The chain is built from TRBV6-5 and TRBJ2-1; TCRdb's D call, TRBD2, is unchecked because there is no DNA. The CDR3 sequence is 16 residues long. The V gene's germline CDR1 is MNHEY and CDR2 SVGAGI. This CDR3 reads CASNFGGTSSYNEQFF.

The chain joins TRBV27 to TRBJ2-5; absent DNA, TCRdb's TRBD1 call cannot be checked. In germline, CDR1 is MNHEY, CDR2 SMNVEV (reference sequence). The CDR3 consists of 13 residues. The CDR3: CASSYWGAETQYF.

The V call is TRBV20-1, the J call TRBJ2-7; the TRBD1 assignment by TCRdb is unverifiable without DNA. The CDR3 sequence is 13 residues long. Germline loops: CDR1 DFQATT, CDR2 SNEGSKA (reference sequence). Here the CDR3 reads CSARGQAEHEQYF.

The gene calls are TRBV6-1 and TRBJ2-1; TCRdb outputs TRBD2, but without DNA this stays unchecked. This CDR3 contains 18 residues. CDR1 is MNHNS, CDR2 SASEGT, per germline. CDR3 sequence: CASLAVFGGVSSYNEQFF.

V gene TRBV4-3 combines with J gene TRBJ2-7; TCRdb's D call, TRBD2, is unchecked because there is no DNA. There are 15 residues in the CDR3. In germline, CDR1 is LGHNA, CDR2 YSLEER. This CDR3 is CASSQDSGGLYEQYF.

The J gene is TRBJ2-7, the V gene TRBV6-2 or TRBV6-3; TCRdb designates TRBD1, a call that cannot be tested without DNA. The CDR3 covers 15 residues. CDR1 and CDR2 from the germline V gene are MNHEY and SVGEGT. CDR3 protein: CASSYWGQEPYEQYF.

This rearrangement joins TRBV7-6 to TRBJ2-1; TCRdb names TRBD2, which stays unverified in the absence of DNA. The CDR3 length is 15 residues. The germline gives CDR1 SGHVS, CDR2 FNYEAQ. CDR3 sequence reads: CASSKPGLTYNEQFF.

This clonotype is classed as large by frequency. The chain has TRBV20-1 and TRBJ2-7; TCRdb picks TRBD1, but there is no DNA to check that call. Germline V gene lookup returns CDR1 DFQATT and CDR2 SNEGSKA (reference sequence). The CDR3 is 13 amino acids. CDR3 region: CSARDSRDYEQYF.

The chain carries TRBV29-1 and TRBJ2-7. The CDR3 contains 12 residues. Germline values: CDR1 SQVTM, CDR2 ANQGSEA. The CDR3 loop reads CSVERSVNEQYF.

The V gene is TRBV29-1, the J gene TRBJ1-1. Germline CDR1 is SQVTM and CDR2 is ANQGSEA. The CDR3 sequence is 14 residues long. The CDR3 here is CSVGTATMNTEAFF.

V usage is TRBV6-5 and J usage is TRBJ2-7; with no DNA, the TCRdb D assignment of TRBD2 cannot be verified. The CDR3 is 15 amino acids. Per germline, CDR1 MNHEY and CDR2 SVGAGI. CDR3 sequence: CATEGGGDGFYEQYF.

The V and J genes are TRBV20-1 and TRBJ2-7; TCRdb reports TRBD1, a call that lacks DNA to check it against. Per the germline V gene, CDR1 is DFQATT and CDR2 is SNEGSKA (reference sequence). The CDR3 has 14 amino acids. CDR3: CSAKDGGGIDEQYF.

The V call is TRBV27, the J call TRBJ2-7; TCRdb proposes TRBD1, but this gene call is untestable without DNA. Germline CDR1 is MNHEY and CDR2 is SMNVEV (reference sequence). The CDR3 loop spans 15 amino acids. CDR3 sequence: CASSWGQGWTYEQYF.

V is TRBV4-1 and J is TRBJ1-5. Germline CDR1 and CDR2: MGHRA and YSYEKL. The CDR3 length is 15 residues. The CDR3 is CASSQLSVTGKPQHF.

The chain joins TRBV12-3 or TRBV12-4 to TRBJ2-7; TCRdb calls TRBD1, which cannot be checked without DNA. This CDR3 has 12 residues. The CDR3 loop is CASRTGTYEQYF.